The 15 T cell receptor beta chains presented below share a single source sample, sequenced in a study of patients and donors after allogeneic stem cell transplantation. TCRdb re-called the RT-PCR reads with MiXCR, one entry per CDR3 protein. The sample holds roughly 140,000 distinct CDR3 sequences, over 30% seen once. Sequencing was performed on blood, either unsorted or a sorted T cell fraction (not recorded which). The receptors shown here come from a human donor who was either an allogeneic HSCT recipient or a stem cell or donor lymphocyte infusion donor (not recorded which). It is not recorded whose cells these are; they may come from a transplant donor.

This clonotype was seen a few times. DNA for the CDR3: TGTGCCACCAGCGGGCTCCGGGACAGCGTAACCAACACTGAAGCTTTCTTT. It encodes CATSGLRDSVTNTEAFF. The chain joins TRBV15 to TRBJ1-1; TRBD1 matches 7 bases. The germline gives CDR1 LNHNV, CDR2 YYDKDF (reference sequence). The CDR3 is 17 amino acids. After removal of 5 bases from V and 2 bases from J, the junction contained 14 bases not matched to a gene. Variable domain in full (rest from reference TRBV15 and TRBJ1-1): DAMVIQNPRYQVTQFGKPVTLSCSQTLNHNVMYWYQQKSSQAPKLLFHYYDKDFNNEADTPDNFQSRRPNTSFCFLDIRSPGLGDTAMYLCATSGLRDSVTNTEAFFGQGTRLTVV.

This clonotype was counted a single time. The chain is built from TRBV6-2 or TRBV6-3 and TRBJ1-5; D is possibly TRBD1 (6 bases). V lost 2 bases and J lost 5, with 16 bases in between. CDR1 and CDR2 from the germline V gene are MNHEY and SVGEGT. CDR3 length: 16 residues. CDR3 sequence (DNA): TGTGCCAGCAGTTACCCGGAGCGGGGGGCGTATCAGCCCCAGCATTTT. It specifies CASSYPERGAYQPQHF.

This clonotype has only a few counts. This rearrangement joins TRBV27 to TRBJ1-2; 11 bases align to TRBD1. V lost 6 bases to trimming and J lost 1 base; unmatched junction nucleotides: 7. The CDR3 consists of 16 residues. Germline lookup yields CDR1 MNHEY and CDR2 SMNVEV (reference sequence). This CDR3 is CASSLRTGGDNYGYTF. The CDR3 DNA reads TGTGCCAGCAGCCTCCGGACAGGGGGCGATAACTATGGCTACACCTTC.

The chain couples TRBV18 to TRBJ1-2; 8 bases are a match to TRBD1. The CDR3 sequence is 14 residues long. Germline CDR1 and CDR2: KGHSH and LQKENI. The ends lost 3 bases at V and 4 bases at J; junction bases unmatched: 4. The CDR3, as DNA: TGTGCCAGCTCACCGGGACAGGAAATCTATGGCTACACCTTC. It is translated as CASSPGQEIYGYTF.

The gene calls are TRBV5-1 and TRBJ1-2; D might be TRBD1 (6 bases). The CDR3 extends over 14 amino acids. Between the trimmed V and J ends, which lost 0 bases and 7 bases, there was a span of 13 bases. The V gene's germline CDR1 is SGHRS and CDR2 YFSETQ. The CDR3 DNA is TGCGCCAGCAGCTTGGACAGGGCGCCTCCTGGCTACACCTTC. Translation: CASSLDRAPPGYTF.

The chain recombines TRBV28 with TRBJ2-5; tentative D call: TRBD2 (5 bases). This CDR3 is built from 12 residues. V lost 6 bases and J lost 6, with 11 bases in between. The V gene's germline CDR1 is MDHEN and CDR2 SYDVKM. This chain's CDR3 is CASSPDWKTQYF. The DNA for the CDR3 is TGTGCCAGCAGCCCGGACTGGAAGACCCAGTACTTC.

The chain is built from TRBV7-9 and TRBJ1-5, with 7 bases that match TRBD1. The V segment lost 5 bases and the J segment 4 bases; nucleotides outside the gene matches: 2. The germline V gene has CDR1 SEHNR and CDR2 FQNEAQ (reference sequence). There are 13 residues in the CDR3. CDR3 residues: CASSTGVNQPQHF. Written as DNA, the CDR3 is TGTGCCAGCAGCACAGGGGTAAATCAGCCCCAGCATTTT.

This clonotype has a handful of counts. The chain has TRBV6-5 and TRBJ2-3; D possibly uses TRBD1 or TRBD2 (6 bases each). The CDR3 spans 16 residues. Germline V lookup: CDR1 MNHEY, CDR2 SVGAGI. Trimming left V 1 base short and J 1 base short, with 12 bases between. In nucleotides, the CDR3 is TGTGCCAGCAGTTACTGGAGGGGGGAAGGCACAGATACGCAGTATTTT. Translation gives CASSYWRGEGTDTQYF.

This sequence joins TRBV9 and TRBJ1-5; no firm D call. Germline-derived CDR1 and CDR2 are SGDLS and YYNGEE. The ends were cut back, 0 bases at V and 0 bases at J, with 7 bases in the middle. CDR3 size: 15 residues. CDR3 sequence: CASSVGGISNQPQHF. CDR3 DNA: TGTGCCAGCAGCGTAGGAGGGATTAGCAATCAGCCCCAGCATTTT.

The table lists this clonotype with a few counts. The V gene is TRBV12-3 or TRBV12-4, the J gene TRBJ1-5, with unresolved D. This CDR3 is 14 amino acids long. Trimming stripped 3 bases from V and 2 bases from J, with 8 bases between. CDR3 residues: CASSFLGGNQPQHF. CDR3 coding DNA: TGTGCCAGCAGTTTTCTTGGGGGCAATCAGCCCCAGCATTTT.

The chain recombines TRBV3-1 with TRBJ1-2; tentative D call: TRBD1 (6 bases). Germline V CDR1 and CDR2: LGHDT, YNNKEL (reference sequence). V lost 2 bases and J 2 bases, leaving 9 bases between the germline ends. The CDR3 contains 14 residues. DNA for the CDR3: TGTGCCAGCAGCCAATCAGACAGGAACTATGGCTACACCTTC. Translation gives CASSQSDRNYGYTF.

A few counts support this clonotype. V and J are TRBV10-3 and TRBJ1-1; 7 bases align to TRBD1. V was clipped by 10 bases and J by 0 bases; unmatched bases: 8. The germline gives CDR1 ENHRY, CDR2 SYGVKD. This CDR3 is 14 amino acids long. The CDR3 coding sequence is TGTGCCAGTGGGGGAGGGGGCATGAACACTGAAGCTTTCTTT. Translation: CASGGGGMNTEAFF.

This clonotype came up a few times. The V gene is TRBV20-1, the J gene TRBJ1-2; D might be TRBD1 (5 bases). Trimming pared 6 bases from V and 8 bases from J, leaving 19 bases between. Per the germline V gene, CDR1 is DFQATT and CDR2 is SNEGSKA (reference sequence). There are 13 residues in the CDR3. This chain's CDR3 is CSAHLNRGSGYTF. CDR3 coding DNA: TGCAGTGCCCACCTTAATAGGGGCTCGGGCTACACCTTC.

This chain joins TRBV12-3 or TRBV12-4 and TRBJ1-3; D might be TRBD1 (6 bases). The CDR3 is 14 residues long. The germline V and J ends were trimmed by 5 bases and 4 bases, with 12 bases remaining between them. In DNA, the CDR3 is TGTGCCAGCAGTAAAGTCGGGGGCGGAAACACCATATATTTT. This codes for CASSKVGGGNTIYF.

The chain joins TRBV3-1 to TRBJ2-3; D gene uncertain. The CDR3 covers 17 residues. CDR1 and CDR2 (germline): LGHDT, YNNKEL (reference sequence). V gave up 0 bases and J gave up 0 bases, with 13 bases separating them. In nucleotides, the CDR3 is TGTGCCAGCAGCCAAGAGCAGAGAGGCCGTAGCACAGATACGCAGTATTTT. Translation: CASSQEQRGRSTDTQYF.